This record covers a single TCR beta chain. Its antigen is as yet unknown. Sequencing was performed with immunoSEQ multiplex PCR; in TCRdb, only in-frame clones are kept and a portion is missing. The sample includes 30,000 to 45,000 clones, approximately 85% of them seen just once. Germline V gene lookup returns CDR1 SGHDN and CDR2 FVKESK. V gave up 1 base and J gave up 3 bases, with 5 bases separating them. The CDR3 loop spans 13 amino acids. This record comes from a study of CD8 T cells in acute hepatitis C reinfection. Study-level results: Alphabeta pairing of public clonotypes could not be determined from bulk TCRbeta data.

Described time point: naive CD8 control sorted from an acute-time-point sample. The chain carries TRBV14 and TRBJ2-3; D remains ambiguous. This TCR came from a woman aged 18-29 years who spontaneously cleared hepatitis C infection. Input material: naive CD8+ T cells from PBMCs. The DNA for the CDR3 is TGTGCCAGCAGCCAAGTGGTGACAGATACGCAGTATTTT. Encoded protein: CASSQVVTDTQYF.